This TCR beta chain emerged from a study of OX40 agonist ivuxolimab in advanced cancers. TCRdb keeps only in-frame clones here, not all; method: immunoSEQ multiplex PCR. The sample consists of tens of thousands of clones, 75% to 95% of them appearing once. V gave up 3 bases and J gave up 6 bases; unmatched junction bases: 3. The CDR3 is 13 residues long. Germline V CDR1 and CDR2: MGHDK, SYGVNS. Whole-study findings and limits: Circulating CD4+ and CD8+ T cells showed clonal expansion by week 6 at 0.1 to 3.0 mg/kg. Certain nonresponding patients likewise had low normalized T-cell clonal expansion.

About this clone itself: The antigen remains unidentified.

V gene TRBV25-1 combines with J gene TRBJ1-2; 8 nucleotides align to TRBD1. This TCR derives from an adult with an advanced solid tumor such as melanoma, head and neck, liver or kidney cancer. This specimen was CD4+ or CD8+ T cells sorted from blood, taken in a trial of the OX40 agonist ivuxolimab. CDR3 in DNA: TGTGCCAGCAGTGACAGGGGGCGGGATGGCTACACCTTC. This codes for CASSDRGRDGYTF.